These 7 T cell receptor beta chains came from one sample sequenced in a study of blood T cell repertoires in COVID-19. The table came from immunoSEQ multiplex PCR; TCRdb's copy has only in-frame clones and leaves some out. This sample has roughly 110,000 clones; 80% to 90% occur once, and the top ten carry approximately 1.5%. What was sequenced was peripheral blood. These receptors were obtained from a man aged 40-50 years with acute or convalescent COVID-19.

This chain connects TRBV29-1 to TRBJ1-4; D remains unclear. V was pared by 3 bases and J by 8 bases, with 13 bases between. The CDR3 has 13 residues. The germline V gene has CDR1 SQVTM and CDR2 ANQGSEA. DNA of the CDR3: TGCAGCGTTGAGACTAGTAGCGGGGAAAAACTGTTTTTT. Its translation: CSVETSSGEKLFF.

The rearrangement uses TRBV2 and TRBJ2-6; the D gene is possibly TRBD1 (6 bases). The CDR3 has 16 amino acids. Between the trimmed V and J ends, which lost 6 bases and 4 bases, there was a span of 16 bases. From germline, CDR1 is SNHLY and CDR2 FYNNEI. The CDR3 sequence: CASRRTVSGGANVLTF. The CDR3 nucleotides read TGTGCCAGCAGAAGGACAGTCTCGGGAGGGGCCAACGTCCTGACTTTC.

The J gene is TRBJ2-1, the V gene TRBV7-9, with 10 bases fitting TRBD1. Per germline, CDR1 SEHNR and CDR2 FQNEAQ (reference sequence). Trimming cost V 6 bases and J 10 bases; bases outside gene matches: 21. The CDR3 is made up of 18 amino acids. As DNA, the CDR3 is TGTGCCAGCAGGCGGGACAGGGGCTCATGGGGGAGCGACTCCGAGCAGTTCTTC. This translates into CASRRDRGSWGSDSEQFF.

The CDR3, as DNA: TGTGCCAGCAGCAAGCGGGCTAGCGGGGGAGTAACCGGGGAGCTGTTTTTT. As protein: CASSKRASGGVTGELFF. The V gene is TRBV7-2, the J gene TRBJ2-2, with 10 bases identical to TRBD2. Looked up from germline, CDR1 is SGHTA and CDR2 is FQGNSA. This CDR3 is 17 amino acids long. V shed 5 bases and J 5 bases; nucleotides not matched to a gene: 11.

This sequence joins TRBV7-2 and TRBJ1-3, with a weak D call TRBD1 (5 bases). Germline CDR1 and CDR2: SGHTA and FQGNSA. The CDR3 contains 14 residues. V was clipped by 1 base and J by 2 bases, with 6 bases between them. The CDR3 DNA sequence: TGTGCCAGCAGCTTAGGCAGGGCTGGAAACACCATATATTTT. Translated, it gives CASSLGRAGNTIYF.

The V gene is TRBV5-1, the J gene TRBJ2-1; D call uncertain. Germline CDR1 is SGHRS and CDR2 is YFSETQ. V gave up 0 bases and J gave up 1 base, with 8 bases separating them. The CDR3 contains 15 residues. In DNA form, the CDR3 reads TGCGCCAGCAGCTTGGCCGAGCAATCCTACAATGAGCAGTTCTTC. It yields the protein CASSLAEQSYNEQFF. The variable domain in full, completed from reference TRBV5-1 and TRBJ2-1, reads KAGVTQTPRYLIKTRGQQVTLSCSPISGHRSVSWYQQTPGQGLQFLFEYFSETQRNKGNFPGRFSGRQFSNSRSEMNVSTLELGDSALYLCASSLAEQSYNEQFFGPGTRLTVL.

This clone was seen just once. The chain has TRBV5-1 and TRBJ2-6; the D is unclear. CDR1 and CDR2 (germline): SGHRS, YFSETQ. The CDR3 contains 16 residues. V was pared by 2 bases and J by 2 bases, with 11 bases between. CDR3 loop: CASSLSVVAGANVLTF. In DNA form, the CDR3 reads TGCGCCAGCAGCTTATCGGTTGTTGCTGGGGCCAACGTCCTGACTTTC.